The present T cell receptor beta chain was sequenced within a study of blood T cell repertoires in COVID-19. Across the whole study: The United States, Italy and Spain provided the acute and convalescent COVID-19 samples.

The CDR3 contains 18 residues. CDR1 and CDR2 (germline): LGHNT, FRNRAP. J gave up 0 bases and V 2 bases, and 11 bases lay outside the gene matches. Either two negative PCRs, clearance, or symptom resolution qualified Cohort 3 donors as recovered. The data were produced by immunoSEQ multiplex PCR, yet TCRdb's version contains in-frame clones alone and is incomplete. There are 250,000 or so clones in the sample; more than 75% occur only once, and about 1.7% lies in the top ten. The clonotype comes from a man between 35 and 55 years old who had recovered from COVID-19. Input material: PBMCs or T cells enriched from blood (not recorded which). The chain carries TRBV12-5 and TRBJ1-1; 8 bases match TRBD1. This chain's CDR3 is CASGLFLGTGEMNTEAFF. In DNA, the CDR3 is TGTGCTAGTGGTTTGTTCCTGGGGACAGGAGAAATGAACACTGAAGCTTTCTTT.